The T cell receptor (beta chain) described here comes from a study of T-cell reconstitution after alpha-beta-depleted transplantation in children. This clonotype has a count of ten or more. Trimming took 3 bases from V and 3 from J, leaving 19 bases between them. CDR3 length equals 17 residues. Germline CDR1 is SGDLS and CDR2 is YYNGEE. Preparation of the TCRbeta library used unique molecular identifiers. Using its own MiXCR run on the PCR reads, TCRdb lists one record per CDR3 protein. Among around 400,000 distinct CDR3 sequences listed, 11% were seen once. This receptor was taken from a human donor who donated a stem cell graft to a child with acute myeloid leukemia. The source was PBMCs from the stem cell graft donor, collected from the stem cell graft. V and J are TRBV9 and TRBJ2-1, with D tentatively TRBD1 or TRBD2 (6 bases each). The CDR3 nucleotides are TGTGCCAGCAGCGCCGAGACAAGGGGGGCGGGCTACAATGAGCAGTTCTTC. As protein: CASSAETRGAGYNEQFF.